One sample yielded the 25 T cell receptor beta chains listed below, sequenced in a study of blood T cells in healthy people across ages. A J-beta primer mix and a sample-barcoded 5' primer were used in a second PCR of about 6 to 12 cycles. TCRdb fed the 5' RACE reads into MiXCR, producing one record per CDR3 protein. The sample lists 650,000 to 800,000 distinct CDR3 sequences, under 45% seen once, with roughly a fifth in the top ten. Specimen: blood. These receptors came from a man in his 60s in good health.

This chain uses TRBV20-1 with TRBJ2-7; perhaps TRBD1 as D (5 bases). The CDR3 consists of 12 residues. Between the trimmed V and J ends, which lost 4 bases and 0 bases, there was a span of 7 bases. Germline V gives CDR1 DFQATT, CDR2 SNEGSKA (reference sequence). The CDR3 is CSAKGPSYEQYF. The CDR3 region has the DNA TGCAGTGCTAAGGGGCCCTCCTACGAGCAGTACTTC.

This clonotype was recorded a few times. The chain combines TRBV29-1 with TRBJ2-1; perhaps D is TRBD1 or TRBD2 (5 bases each). Trimming took off 7 bases at V and 6 bases at J, with 16 bases between the two ends. Germline V gives CDR1 SQVTM, CDR2 ANQGSEA. The length of the CDR3 is 13 residues. CDR3 residues: CSGGPRDSNEQFF. CDR3 nucleotides: TGCAGCGGGGGACCTCGGGATTCCAATGAGCAGTTCTTC.

The chain uses TRBV20-1 and TRBJ1-4; D is uncertain. Looked up from germline, CDR1 is DFQATT and CDR2 is SNEGSKA (reference sequence). This CDR3 comprises 13 residues. V shed 4 bases and J shed 5 bases, with 11 bases lying between them. CDR3 protein: CSANPGRNEKLFF. CDR3 in DNA: TGCAGTGCTAATCCGGGGAGGAATGAAAAACTGTTTTTT.

Remarks on this clonotype: The junction shows a germline mismatch at one end, possibly a read error. The rearrangement joins TRBV6-2 or TRBV6-3 to TRBJ2-4; a weak D match, TRBD2 (5 bases). The CDR3 extends over 15 amino acids. Germline V gene data show CDR1 as MNHEY and CDR2 as SVGEGT. The chain's CDR3 is CASRTTLEGKNIQYF. CDR3 in DNA: TGTGCCAGCAGAACCACACTAGAAGGCAAAAATATTCAGTACTTC.

This chain connects TRBV29-1 to TRBJ1-2; TRBD1 aligns across 8 bases. CDR1 and CDR2 (germline): SQVTM, ANQGSEA. V shed 4 bases, J shed 10 bases, and the junction held 8 bases outside the gene matches. The CDR3 contains 12 residues. As DNA, the CDR3 is TGCAGCGTTGTACGGCCAGGGGGCGACTACACCTTC. This codes for CSVVRPGGDYTF.

This clonotype appeared a few times. This CDR3 reads CASSPGTGDHEQYF. CDR3 nucleotide sequence: TGTGCCAGCAGTCCCGGGACAGGGGACCACGAGCAGTACTTC. This sequence joins TRBV6-5 and TRBJ2-7; 10 positions match TRBD1. The CDR3 is 14 residues long. Looked up from germline, CDR1 is MNHEY and CDR2 is SVGAGI. The J segment lost 5 bases and the V segment lost 5 bases, leaving 6 bases of the junction unmatched.

This clonotype was counted between two and nine times. The chain has TRBV5-6 and TRBJ2-1; TRBD2 matches at 10 bases. The CDR3 consists of 14 residues. CDR1 is SGHDT and CDR2 is YYEEEE in the germline V gene. V trimming: 4 bases; J trimming: 7 bases; junction bases outside the gene matches: 5. DNA for the CDR3: TGTGCCAGCAGCATTCTAGCGGGGGCTAATGAGCAGTTCTTC. Residues: CASSILAGANEQFF.

For this clonotype: It may be a read error: a sequence one base away is much more abundant. The chain recombines TRBV5-1 with TRBJ2-5, with a weak D call TRBD2 (6 bases). CDR1 and CDR2 from the germline V gene are SGHRS and YFSETQ. The CDR3 length is 17 residues. V was cut by 5 bases and J by 5 bases, with 25 bases left in between. The CDR3 loop reads CASRRRVSTVSTETQYF. The CDR3 bases are TGCGCCAGCAGGCGGAGGGTTAGCACGGTGTCAACGGAGACCCAGTACTTC.

CDR3 sequence: CSAPIGGGPNEQFF. CDR3 bases: TGCAGTGCTCCCATAGGCGGGGGTCCGAATGAGCAGTTCTTC. The V gene is TRBV20-1, the J gene TRBJ2-1; 7 bases line up with TRBD2. CDR1 and CDR2 (germline): DFQATT, SNEGSKA (reference sequence). After removal of 5 bases from V and 7 bases from J, the junction contained 11 bases not matched to a gene. The CDR3 sequence is 14 residues long.

The CDR3, as DNA: TGTGCCAGCAGCCTACCTACAGGGTTGAGAGCCTACGAGCAGTACTTC. As protein: CASSLPTGLRAYEQYF. The chain uses TRBV5-6 and TRBJ2-4; a weak D match, TRBD1 (6 bases). The J call may be mistaken, given a closer DNA end match to TRBJ2-7. Germline V lookup: CDR1 SGHDT, CDR2 YYEEEE. This CDR3 comprises 16 residues.

The chain employs TRBV20-1 and TRBJ2-3; no firm D call. Germline assignment: CDR1 DFQATT and CDR2 SNEGSKA (reference sequence). The length of the CDR3 is 13 residues. V was shortened by 1 base and J by 2 bases, with 7 bases between the two germline ends. In nucleotides, the CDR3 is TGCAGTGCTAGAGTCACCACCACAGATACGCAGTATTTT. Encoded protein: CSARVTTTDTQYF.

Comments on this clonotype: A much larger clonotype is one base distant, so this may be a read error. Here the CDR3 DNA reads TGCGCCAGCAGCCAAGGGTCAGAGGAGGCCCAGTACTTC. Translation gives CASSQGSEEAQYF. The chain carries TRBV4-3 and TRBJ2-5; D possibly corresponds to TRBD2 (5 bases). Trimming shortened V by 1 base and J by 9 bases, and 12 bases separated the two germline ends. The CDR3 spans 13 residues. Per the germline V gene, CDR1 is LGHNA and CDR2 is YSLEER.

This chain uses TRBV12-3 or TRBV12-4 with TRBJ2-1, with D maybe TRBD1 (5 bases). The J call may be in error: the DNA end matches TRBJ2-7 better. The CDR3 contains 10 residues. CDR3 amino acids: CASGADEQYF. The CDR3 DNA reads TGTGCCAGCGGGGCGGATGAGCAGTACTTC.

This clonotype was seen only a few times. This chain joins TRBV10-3 and TRBJ2-1; 10 bases are a match to TRBD1. The CDR3 contains 14 residues. In germline, CDR1 is ENHRY, CDR2 SYGVKD. V dropped 6 bases and J dropped 8; count of bases not matched to a gene: 7. The CDR3 region has the DNA TGTGCCATCAGCCCGGGACAGGGGCCCCATGAGCAGTTCTTC. Protein: CAISPGQGPHEQFF.

The V gene is TRBV20-1, the J gene TRBJ1-2; D is ambiguous. Germline V gives CDR1 DFQATT, CDR2 SNEGSKA (reference sequence). This CDR3 has 12 amino acids. Trimming removed 0 bases at V and 6 bases at J, with 8 bases between. The CDR3 loop reads CSARDLGHGYTF. CDR3 DNA: TGCAGTGCTAGAGACCTCGGCCATGGCTACACCTTC.

The chain carries TRBV7-2 and TRBJ2-1; 11 nucleotides agree with TRBD1. This CDR3 region has 16 residues. After removal of 2 bases from V and 3 bases from J, the junction contained 3 bases not matched to a gene. Germline V lookup: CDR1 SGHTA, CDR2 FQGNSA. DNA of the CDR3: TGTGCCAGCAGCTTAAAGGGGACAGGGGGCTACAATGAGCAGTTCTTC. Protein sequence: CASSLKGTGGYNEQFF.

Here the CDR3 reads CATSDPGPGPGELFF. CDR3 DNA sequence: TGTGCCACCAGTGATCCGGGACCGGGACCCGGGGAGCTGTTTTTT. The rearrangement links TRBV24-1 to TRBJ2-2; D may match TRBD1 or TRBD2 (5 bases each). V lost 3 bases to trimming and J lost 6 bases, with 13 bases between them. CDR3 size: 15 residues. Germline V gene data show CDR1 as KGHDR and CDR2 as SFDVKD.

The sample holds a few counts of this clonotype. This chain links TRBV5-5 with TRBJ2-7, with D hard to call. Germline CDR1 reads SGHKS; CDR2 reads YYEKEE (reference sequence). The CDR3 spans 15 residues. The V end lost 1 base, the J end lost 0 bases, and 11 bases lay between the germline ends. For the CDR3, the DNA is TGTGCCAGCAGCTTGTTTCCGTACCTCTCCTACGAGCAGTACTTC. Translated, it gives CASSLFPYLSYEQYF.

This sequence joins TRBV4-3 and TRBJ2-1; 8 bases are shared with TRBD1. Germline assignment: CDR1 LGHNA and CDR2 YSLEER. There are 16 residues in the CDR3. V trimming: 1 base; J trimming: 8 bases; junction bases outside the gene matches: 10. The CDR3 bases are TGCGCCAGCAGCCAAGGGACAGGGATTATAGTGGATGAGCAGTTCTTC. As protein: CASSQGTGIIVDEQFF.

The V and J genes are TRBV6-2 or TRBV6-3 and TRBJ2-7, with 10 bases fitting TRBD1. Germline V lookup: CDR1 MNHEY, CDR2 SVGEGT. The CDR3 runs 12 residues. The CDR3 reads CTTGQGAYEQYF. As DNA, the CDR3 is TGTACCACCGGACAGGGGGCCTACGAGCAGTACTTC.

On this clonotype: This sequence may be a read error, since a much larger clone differs from it by one base. CDR3 residues: CANSRDGFYEQYF. CDR3 DNA: TGCGCCAACAGCAGGGACGGCTTCTACGAGCAGTACTTC. This sequence joins TRBV5-1 and TRBJ2-7, with D perhaps matching TRBD1 or TRBD2 (5 bases each). The CDR3 sequence is 13 residues long. CDR1 is SGHRS and CDR2 is YFSETQ in the germline V gene.

The chain uses TRBV6-1 and TRBJ2-1, with 12 positions matching TRBD2. Per the germline V gene, CDR1 is MNHNS and CDR2 is SASEGT. CDR3 length equals 16 residues. J was trimmed by 2 bases and V by 3 bases; bases with no gene match: 2. For the CDR3, the DNA is TGTGCCAGCAGTGATGGACTAGCGGGGACCTACAATGAGCAGTTCTTC. This gives the protein CASSDGLAGTYNEQFF.

This clonotype occurred a few times. The rearrangement links TRBV7-9 to TRBJ2-5; D might be TRBD2 (5 bases). The J call may be incorrect, as the DNA end agrees better with TRBJ2-7. Germline assignment: CDR1 SEHNR and CDR2 FQNEAQ (reference sequence). The CDR3 is 13 residues long. CDR3 bases: TGTGCCAGCAGCTTACCGGGATCCCACGAGCAGTACTTC. It codes for CASSLPGSHEQYF.

The chain links TRBV20-1 to TRBJ1-1, with D possibly matching TRBD1 (5 bases). CDR1 and CDR2 (germline): DFQATT, SNEGSKA (reference sequence). CDR3 length equals 14 residues. The V end lost 0 bases, the J end lost 0 bases, and 8 bases lay between the germline ends. This CDR3 is CSARDGTVNTEAFF. The CDR3 bases are TGCAGTGCTAGAGATGGGACTGTGAACACTGAAGCTTTCTTT.

The chain recombines TRBV3-1 with TRBJ2-7; D not resolved. Judging by the DNA end, TRBJ2-5 fits better; the J call may be wrong. This CDR3 is 17 amino acids long. In germline, CDR1 is LGHDT, CDR2 YNNKEL (reference sequence). As DNA, the CDR3 is TGTGCCAGCAGCCAAGATCTTAGTACGGCCACTGGGGAGACCCAGTACTTC. Translation gives CASSQDLSTATGETQYF.